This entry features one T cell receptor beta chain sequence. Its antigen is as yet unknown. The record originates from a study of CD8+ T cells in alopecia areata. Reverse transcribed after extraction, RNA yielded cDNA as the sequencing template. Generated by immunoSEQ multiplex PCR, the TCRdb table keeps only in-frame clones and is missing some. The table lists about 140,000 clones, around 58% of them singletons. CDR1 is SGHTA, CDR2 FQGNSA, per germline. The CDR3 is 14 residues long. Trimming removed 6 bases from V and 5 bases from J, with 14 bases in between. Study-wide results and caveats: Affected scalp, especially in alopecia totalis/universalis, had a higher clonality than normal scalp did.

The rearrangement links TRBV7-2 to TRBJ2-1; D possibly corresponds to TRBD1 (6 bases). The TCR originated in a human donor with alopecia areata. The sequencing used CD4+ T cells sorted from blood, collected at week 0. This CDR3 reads CASSLDSLNNEQFF. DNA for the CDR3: TGTGCCAGCAGTTTGGACAGCCTCAACAATGAGCAGTTCTTC.